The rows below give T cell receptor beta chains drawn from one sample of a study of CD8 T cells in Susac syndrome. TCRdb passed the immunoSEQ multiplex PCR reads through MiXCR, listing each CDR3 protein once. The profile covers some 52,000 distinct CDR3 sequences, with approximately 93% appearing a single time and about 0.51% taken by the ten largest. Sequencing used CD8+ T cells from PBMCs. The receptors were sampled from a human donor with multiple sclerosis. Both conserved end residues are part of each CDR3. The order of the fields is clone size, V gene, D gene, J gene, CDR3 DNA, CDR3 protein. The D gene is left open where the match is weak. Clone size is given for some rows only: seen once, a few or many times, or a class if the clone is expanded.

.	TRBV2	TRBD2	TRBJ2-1	TGTGCCACCCGAGGTAGCGGGGGGGCCCATGAGCAGTTCTTC	CATRGSGGAHEQFF
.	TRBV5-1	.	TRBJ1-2	TGCGCCAGCAGCTTGGAAGGGTTCCGCTATGGCTACACCTTC	CASSLEGFRYGYTF
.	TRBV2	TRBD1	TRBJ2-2	TGTGCCATCTGGGACAGGGGATATACCGGGGAGCTGTTTTTT	CAIWDRGYTGELFF
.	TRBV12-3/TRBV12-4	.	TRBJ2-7	TGTGCCAGCAGTTTACGGGACTCACTTATCTACGAGCAGTACTTC	CASSLRDSLIYEQYF
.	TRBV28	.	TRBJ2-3	TGTGCCAGCAGAAACAACAGGGATGGCACAGATACGCAGTATTTT	CASRNNRDGTDTQYF
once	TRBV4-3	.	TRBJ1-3	TGCGCCAGCAGCCAAGATCCGGGCACTGGAAACACCATATGTTTT	CASSQDPGTGNTICF
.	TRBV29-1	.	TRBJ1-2	TGCAGCGGTGGTCCTGACAGTTCCTATGGCTACACCTTC	CSGGPDSSYGYTF
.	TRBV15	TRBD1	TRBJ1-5	TGTGCCACCAGCACCGGGACAGGGATTTATCAGCCCCAGCATTTT	CATSTGTGIYQPQHF
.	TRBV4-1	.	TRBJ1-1	TGCGCCAGCAGCCGAGGGACGGACGATGAGAACACTGAAGCTTTCTTT	CASSRGTDDENTEAFF
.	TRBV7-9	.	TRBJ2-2	TGTGCCAGCAGCTTATTCGCGAACACCGGGGAGCTGTTTTTT	CASSLFANTGELFF
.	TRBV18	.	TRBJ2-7	TGTGCCAGCTCACCCCCCCCCGGGATCTACGAGCAGTACTTC	CASSPPPGIYEQYF
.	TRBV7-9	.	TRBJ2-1	TGTGCCAGCAGCTTAGACCGGGTCCTAAGCTCCTACAATGAGCAGTTCTTC	CASSLDRVLSSYNEQFF
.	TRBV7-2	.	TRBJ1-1	TGTGCCAGCAGCTTAGAGTGGGGCCTTGAAGCTTTCTTT	CASSLEWGLEAFF
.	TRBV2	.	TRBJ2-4	TGTGCCAGCAAAGGCCTCGAGGACATTCAGTACTTC	CASKGLEDIQYF
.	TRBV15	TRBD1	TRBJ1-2	TGTGCCACCAGCGCCCCCGGGACAGGCTATGGCTACACCTTC	CATSAPGTGYGYTF
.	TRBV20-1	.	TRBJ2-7	TGCAGTGCTCCACCGGGACGGATGGGGGAGCAGTACTTC	CSAPPGRMGEQYF
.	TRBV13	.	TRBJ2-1	TGTGCCAGCAGCTCCAGAGAAGGGAATGAGCAGTTCTTC	CASSSREGNEQFF
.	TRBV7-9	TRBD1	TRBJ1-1	TGTGCCAGCAGCTTAGAGGAGGGGGCTTTGGCGACTGAAGCTTTCTTT	CASSLEEGALATEAFF
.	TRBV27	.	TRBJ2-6	TGTGCCAGCAGTTTAGGGGGGTTTAAGGCCAACGTCCTGACTTTC	CASSLGGFKANVLTF
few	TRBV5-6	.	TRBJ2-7	TGTGCCAGCAGCTTGGGTGGGGGTGGCTACGAGCAGTACTTC	CASSLGGGGYEQYF
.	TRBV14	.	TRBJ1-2	TGTGCCAGCAGCGGGGAGGATGGCTACACCTTC	CASSGEDGYTF
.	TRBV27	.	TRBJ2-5	TGTGCCAGCAGTCACAGGGAAGAGACCCAGTACTTC	CASSHREETQYF
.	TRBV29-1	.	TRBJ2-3	TGCAGCGTTGATGGTGGAGTCACAGATACGCAGTATTTT	CSVDGGVTDTQYF
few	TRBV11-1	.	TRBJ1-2	TGTGCCAGCAGCTTAGCTGATGGCTACACCTTC	CASSLADGYTF
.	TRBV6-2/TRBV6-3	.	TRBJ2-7	TGTGCCAGCAGAGACATCTTCAGCTCCTACGAGCAGTACTTC	CASRDIFSSYEQYF
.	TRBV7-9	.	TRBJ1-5	TGTGCCAGCAGCTCTGGGACCCTCGATCAGCCCCAGCATTTT	CASSSGTLDQPQHF
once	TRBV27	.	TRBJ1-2	TGTGCCAGCACCAAAGGAGGGGGAACTAACTATGGCTACACCTTC	CASTKGGGTNYGYTF
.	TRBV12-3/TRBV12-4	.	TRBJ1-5	TGTGCCAGCAGTCTGGGGGGGAACAATCAGCCCCAGCATTTT	CASSLGGNNQPQHF
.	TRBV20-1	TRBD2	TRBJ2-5	TGCAGTGCCCCCCGATTAGCGGGGAACCAGTACTTC	CSAPRLAGNQYF
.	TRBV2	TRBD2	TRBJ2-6	TGTGCCAGCAGTGAATCGGGGGGCTCTGGGGCCAACGTCCTGACTTTC	CASSESGGSGANVLTF
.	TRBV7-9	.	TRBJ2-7	TGTGCCGGGTCTGCCGGGGGCGAGCAGTACTTC	CAGSAGGEQYF
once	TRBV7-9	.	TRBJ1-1	TGTGCCAGCAGCTTGTTACAGACTGAAGCTTTCTTT	CASSLLQTEAFF
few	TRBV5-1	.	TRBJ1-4	TGCGCCAGCAGCTTCCGGGACCTTGGGCGGACTAATGAAAAACTGTTTTTT	CASSFRDLGRTNEKLFF
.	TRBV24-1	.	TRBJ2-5	.	CATSDFAGGAYF
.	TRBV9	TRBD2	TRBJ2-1	TGTGCCAGCAGCCCTCTAGCGGGGGCCATAAAAAACAATGAGCAGTTCTTC	CASSPLAGAIKNNEQFF
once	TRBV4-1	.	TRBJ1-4	TGCGCCAGCAGCCAAGGACATACAACTAATGAAAAACTGTTTTTT	CASSQGHTTNEKLFF
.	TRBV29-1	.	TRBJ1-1	TGCAGCGAACTTACAGGGCCGGACACTGAAGCTTTCTTT	CSELTGPDTEAFF
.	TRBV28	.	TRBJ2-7	TGTGCCAGCAGTTTTGTTGACTACGAGCAGTACTTC	CASSFVDYEQYF
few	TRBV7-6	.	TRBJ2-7	TGTGCCAGCAGCTTCAGGGAATCCTCCTACGAGCAGTACTTC	CASSFRESSYEQYF
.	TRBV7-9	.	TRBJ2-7	TGTGCCAGCAGCTTTACTATCCCTCTTGGGACACTGACCTACGAGCAGTACTTC	CASSFTIPLGTLTYEQYF
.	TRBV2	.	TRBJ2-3	TGTGCCACCCAGACCGATCCGCTACCAGATACGCAGTATTTT	CATQTDPLPDTQYF
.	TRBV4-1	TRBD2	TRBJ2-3	TGCGCCAGCAGCCAAGATCAAGGCGGGGGACCCACAGATACGCAGTATTTT	CASSQDQGGGPTDTQYF
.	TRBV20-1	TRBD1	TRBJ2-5	TGCAGTGCTAGAGATTTTCTCCGGGACAGGGAACAAGAGACCCAGTACTTC	CSARDFLRDREQETQYF
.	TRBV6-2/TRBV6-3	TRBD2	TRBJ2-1	TGTGCCAGCAGTCGTCTAGCGGGGGAGGGTAATGAGCAGTTCTTC	CASSRLAGEGNEQFF
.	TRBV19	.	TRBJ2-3	TGTGCCAGTAGTATAGGGGGCACAGATACGCAGTATTTT	CASSIGGTDTQYF
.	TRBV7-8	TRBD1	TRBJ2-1	TGTGCCAGCAGCTTAGGGGGGATCACAGGGGGCAATGAGCAGTTCTTC	CASSLGGITGGNEQFF
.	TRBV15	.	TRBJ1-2	TGTGCCACCAGCAGAGATCACGGCCCCTTCTATGGCTACACCTTC	CATSRDHGPFYGYTF
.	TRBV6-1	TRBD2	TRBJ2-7	TGTGCCAGCAGTGAATGGCTAGCGGGGCAGAACGAGCAGTACTTC	CASSEWLAGQNEQYF
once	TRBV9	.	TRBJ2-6	TGTGCCAGCAGCGTAACCCCTGTGACAGCGTCTGGGGCCAACGTCCTGACTTTC	CASSVTPVTASGANVLTF
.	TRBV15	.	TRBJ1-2	TGTGCCACCAGCGGAATGGCTCGGATGAACTATGGCTACACCTTC	CATSGMARMNYGYTF
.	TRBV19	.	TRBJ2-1	TGTGCCAGTAGTATAACAGGGAGCTCCTACAATGAGCAGTTCTTC	CASSITGSSYNEQFF
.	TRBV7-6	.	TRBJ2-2	TGTGCCAGCAGCCCCTTCCCCGGACAGATGCAAACCACCGGGGAGCTGTTTTTT	CASSPFPGQMQTTGELFF
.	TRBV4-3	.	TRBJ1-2	TGCGCCAGCAGCCAAGATAGGAACTCTAACTATGGCTACACCTTC	CASSQDRNSNYGYTF
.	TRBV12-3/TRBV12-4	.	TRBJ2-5	TGTGCCAGCAGTTTAGAGTTGTATGAGACCCAGTACTTC	CASSLELYETQYF
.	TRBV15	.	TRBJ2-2	TGTGCCACCAGCAGAAAACAAACTGCGAACACCGGGGAGCTGTTTTTT	CATSRKQTANTGELFF
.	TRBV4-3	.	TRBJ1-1	TGCGCCAGCAGCCAAGAGAGAAGTCTGAACACTGAAGCTTTCTTT	CASSQERSLNTEAFF
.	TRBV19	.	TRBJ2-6	TGTGCCAGCTGCTCCCCCACAGGGACTGGGGCCAACGTCCTGACTTTC	CASCSPTGTGANVLTF